The sequence of this T cell receptor (beta chain) was determined in a study of T cell responses to AZD1222 COVID-19 vaccine. Deletions cut 8 bases from V and 9 bases from J, with 13 bases between. CDR3 length equals 12 residues. Some clones are missing from TCRdb's copy, which holds only in-frame ones; the method was immunoSEQ multiplex PCR. The sample holds 100,000 to 120,000 clones, roughly 90% seen once. This clone was found once. Sequenced here: peripheral blood, sampled 28 days after the second AZD1222 dose. The chain recombines TRBV23-1 with TRBJ2-2; tentatively, D is TRBD1 or TRBD2 (5 bases each). TRBV23-1 belongs to the ORF category, with a function that is uncertain. The TCR originated in an adult who received the AZD1222 COVID-19 vaccine. CDR3 DNA sequence: TGCGCCAGCGAGGACCGGGACCGGGAGCTGTTTTTT. This encodes CASEDRDRELFF.